Listed here are 24 T cell receptor beta chains from one sample, sequenced in a study of response to subunit inactivated influenza vaccine (dated by TCRdb to the late 2010s). The method was RT-PCR. The run used an Illumina HiSeq 2500. The public reads were run again by TCRdb, first through fastp at Q25 and then through MiXCR, and only productive beta chains were kept. Each record represents a unique CDR3 protein, reported with the most common genes and DNA among its rows. This sample lists more than 700,000 distinct CDR3 sequences; 21% were detected once. 10% of the sample belongs to the ten largest clones. Sequencing used PBMCs from blood, obtained about 5 days after vaccination. These TCRs come from a middle-aged man who received an inactivated influenza vaccine. Donor details come from another sample of the same person, matched by shared clones.

In its sample, this clonotype was seen a few times. The V call is TRBV20-1, the J call TRBJ2-2, with 9 bases matching TRBD2. This CDR3 contains 17 residues. The germline V gene has CDR1 DFQATT and CDR2 SNEGSKA (reference sequence). Trimming cost V 6 bases and J 2 bases; bases outside gene matches: 13. The CDR3 sequence: CSAPGIAGDLNTGELFF. The CDR3 nucleotides are TGCAGTGCACCCGGGATAGCGGGGGACCTAAACACCGGGGAGCTGTTTTTT.

The chain combines TRBV12-3 or TRBV12-4 with TRBJ2-3; D is uncertain. Trimming took 5 bases from V and 7 from J, leaving 10 bases between them. The CDR3 spans 12 residues. The chain's CDR3 is CASSTSAYTQYF. DNA for the CDR3: TGTGCCAGCAGTACGTCCGCTTATACGCAGTATTTT.

This clonotype was seen only a few times. CDR3 sequence reads: CASSLGATGELVTEAFF. In DNA form, the CDR3 reads TGTGCCAGCAGCTTAGGGGCGACAGGGGAGCTGGTCACTGAAGCTTTCTTT. The rearrangement uses TRBV7-8 and TRBJ1-1; TRBD1 aligns across 8 bases. Germline loops: CDR1 SGHVS, CDR2 FQNEAQ. After removal of 1 base from V and 4 bases from J, the junction contained 11 bases not matched to a gene. There are 17 residues in the CDR3.

The chain has TRBV12-3 or TRBV12-4 and TRBJ1-5; 11 bases map to TRBD1. Losses at the gene ends were 1 base for V and 6 bases for J; bases not matched to a gene: 5. The CDR3 has 16 residues. The CDR3, as DNA: TGTGCCAGCAGTTTAGGGACAGGGGGCTCCCTTCAGCCCCAGCATTTT. Residues: CASSLGTGGSLQPQHF.

This chain connects TRBV7-2 to TRBJ1-2, with TRBD1 as a possible D gene (5 bases). V was cut by 0 bases and J by 3 bases, with 11 bases left in between. This CDR3 region has 15 residues. Germline V gives CDR1 SGHTA, CDR2 FQGNSA. The CDR3 loop is CASSLAPGMDYGYTF. CDR3 nucleotides: TGTGCCAGCAGCTTAGCGCCAGGGATGGACTATGGCTACACCTTC.

This clonotype was found many times. The germline gene is not matched at one end of the junction; a read error may be the cause. V gene TRBV5-5 combines with J gene TRBJ1-1; 7 positions agree with TRBD1. This CDR3 has 14 amino acids. Per germline, CDR1 SGHKS and CDR2 YYEKEE (reference sequence). CDR3 DNA sequence: TGCGCCAGCAGCTTGAGGGACAGGAACACTGAAGCTTTCTTT. This encodes CASSLRDRNTEAFF.

In its sample, this clonotype was seen a few times. The J gene is TRBJ1-2, the V gene TRBV12-3 or TRBV12-4, with 7 bases identical to TRBD1. Trimming at V came to 5 bases and at J to 10 bases, leaving 4 bases not matched to a gene. This CDR3 is built from 11 residues. Written as DNA, the CDR3 is TGTGCCAGCAGTCCCGGGACAGCCTACACCTTC. Translating gives CASSPGTAYTF.

This clonotype was observed many times. The genes are TRBV6-1 and TRBJ1-5; no reliable D call. Looked up from germline, CDR1 is MNHNS and CDR2 is SASEGT. This CDR3 spans 14 amino acids. The ends were cut back, 3 bases at V and 4 bases at J, with 10 bases in the middle. This CDR3 reads CASSERATNQPQHF. CDR3 sequence (DNA): TGTGCCAGCAGTGAGCGGGCCACAAATCAGCCCCAGCATTTT.

A few counts support this clonotype. This chain uses TRBV10-3 with TRBJ1-1; possible D gene TRBD1, 5 bases. There are 16 residues in the CDR3. Trimming removed 4 bases at V and 0 bases at J, with 15 bases between. Germline V gives CDR1 ENHRY, CDR2 SYGVKD. The CDR3 bases are TGTGCCATCAGTGCAAAAGGGGTTCTAATGAACACTGAAGCTTTCTTT. Translated: CAISAKGVLMNTEAFF.

The chain has TRBV4-3 and TRBJ2-3; 8 bases line up with TRBD1. V trimming: 0 bases; J trimming: 2 bases; junction bases outside the gene matches: 13. This CDR3 is 19 amino acids long. Germline V lookup: CDR1 LGHNA, CDR2 YSLEER. CDR3 DNA: TGCGCCAGCAGCCAAGAAAAGGGCAGGGGGCCTCCAGACACAGATACGCAGTATTTT. Translation gives CASSQEKGRGPPDTDTQYF.

This clonotype has a handful of counts. The chain combines TRBV29-1 with TRBJ2-6, with D perhaps matching TRBD1 (6 bases). CDR1 is SQVTM and CDR2 is ANQGSEA in the germline V gene. The CDR3 sequence is 13 residues long. Trimming took 6 bases from V and 4 from J, leaving 10 bases between them. CDR3 bases: TGCAGCGTCGGCCAGGGGGGGGCCAACGTCCTGACTTTC. As protein: CSVGQGGANVLTF.

The chain links TRBV6-5 to TRBJ2-7, with D tentatively TRBD1 (6 bases). The germline V gene has CDR1 MNHEY and CDR2 SVGAGI. This CDR3 has 17 amino acids. The V end was cut by 2 bases, the J end by 6 bases, with 23 bases between. The CDR3: CASSYEKTGQMISEQYF. Here the CDR3 DNA reads TGTGCCAGCAGTTACGAAAAGACCGGACAGATGATAAGCGAGCAGTACTTC.

The chain combines TRBV28 with TRBJ2-7, with 8 bases that match TRBD1. V shed 7 bases, J shed 4 bases, and the junction held 9 bases outside the gene matches. The CDR3 covers 14 residues. Germline assignment: CDR1 MDHEN and CDR2 SYDVKM. CDR3 in DNA: TGTGCCAGCAAACCGACAGGGGTACTATACGAGCAGTACTTC. Translating gives CASKPTGVLYEQYF.

The chain combines TRBV30 with TRBJ2-5; TRBD1 aligns across 7 bases. In germline, CDR1 is GTSNPN, CDR2 SVGIG (reference sequence). V shed 1 base and J 4 bases; nucleotides not matched to a gene: 3. This CDR3 has 13 residues. In DNA, the CDR3 is TGTGCCTGGAGTGGTAGGGGGCCAGAGACCCAGTACTTC. Its translation is CAWSGRGPETQYF.

The chain employs TRBV20-1 and TRBJ2-7; the D gene is possibly TRBD1 (6 bases). The length of the CDR3 is 13 residues. Trimming stripped 8 bases from V and 1 base from J, with 15 bases between. Germline CDR1 DFQATT, CDR2 SNEGSKA (reference sequence). Here the CDR3 DNA reads TGCAGTTCCCCGGGACATCGATCCTACGAGCAGTACTTC. Its protein is CSSPGHRSYEQYF.

The chain couples TRBV7-9 to TRBJ2-3; a weak D match, TRBD2 (6 bases). The CDR3 consists of 16 residues. The V gene's germline CDR1 is SEHNR and CDR2 FQNEAQ (reference sequence). The V gene lost 2 bases and the J gene lost 0 bases, with 12 bases spanning the gap. The CDR3 is CASSLSERASTDTQYF. CDR3 nucleotides: TGTGCCAGCAGCTTAAGTGAGCGGGCCAGCACAGATACGCAGTATTTT. Variable domain in full (rest from reference TRBV7-9 and TRBJ2-3): DTGVSQNPRHKITKRGQNVTFRCDPISEHNRLYWYRQTLGQGPEFLTYFQNEAQLEKSRLLSDRFSAERPKGSFSTLEIQRTEQGDSAMYLCASSLSERASTDTQYFGPGTRLTVL.

This clonotype occurred a few times. The gene calls are TRBV10-3 and TRBJ2-7; D is undetermined. The germline V gene has CDR1 ENHRY and CDR2 SYGVKD. V was trimmed by 0 bases and J by 6 bases, leaving 9 bases between them. The CDR3 has 13 amino acids. CDR3 protein: CAISESTVGEQYF. The CDR3 nucleotides read TGTGCCATCAGTGAGTCGACGGTGGGCGAGCAGTACTTC.

V is TRBV20-1 and J is TRBJ2-2, with 8 bases that match TRBD1. Trimming at V came to 6 bases and at J to 5 bases, leaving 8 bases not matched to a gene. The CDR3 is 14 amino acids. In germline, CDR1 is DFQATT, CDR2 SNEGSKA (reference sequence). CDR3 region: CSAGQGRRTGELFF. The CDR3 coding sequence is TGCAGTGCCGGACAGGGTCGAAGAACCGGGGAGCTGTTTTTT.

In its sample, this clonotype was seen many times. The chain carries TRBV5-1 and TRBJ2-1, with 9 positions matching TRBD2. CDR1 is SGHRS, CDR2 YFSETQ, per germline. The CDR3 loop spans 16 amino acids. The V and J ends lost 4 bases and 7 bases, in that order; junction bases with no gene match: 12. CDR3 in DNA: TGCGCCAGCAGCGCGGAATTAGCGGGAGCGGGGAATGAGCAGTTCTTC. As protein: CASSAELAGAGNEQFF.

The sample holds a few counts of this clonotype. This chain uses TRBV9 with TRBJ1-1; D call uncertain. This CDR3 region has 13 residues. V dropped 0 bases and J dropped 4 bases, with 7 bases sitting between them. From germline, CDR1 is SGDLS and CDR2 YYNGEE. Written as DNA, the CDR3 is TGTGCCAGCAGCGTAGAGAGAGGCACTGAAGCTTTCTTT. The encoded protein is CASSVERGTEAFF.

The V call is TRBV7-3, the J call TRBJ2-3, with unresolved D. V lost 1 base, J lost 4 bases, and 9 bases lay in between. The CDR3 extends over 14 amino acids. CDR1 SGHTA and CDR2 FQGTGA come from the germline V gene. CDR3 in amino acids: CASSLKGFSDTQYF. CDR3 DNA: TGTGCCAGCAGCTTAAAGGGCTTTTCAGATACGCAGTATTTT.

The chain combines TRBV21-1 with TRBJ2-3. TRBV21-1 is shown as a pseudogene. CDR3 size: 13 residues. The CDR3, as DNA: TGTGCCAGCAGCAAACAGAACACAGATACGCAGTATTTT. This gives the protein CASSKQNTDTQYF.

Notes on this clonotype: The germline gene is not matched at one end of the junction; a read error may be the cause. This sequence joins TRBV9 and TRBJ2-1, with D possibly being TRBD1 (6 bases). Looked up from germline, CDR1 is SGDLS and CDR2 is YYNGEE. This CDR3 spans 15 amino acids. The CDR3, as DNA: TGTGCCAGCAGCGTAGGAGGGGGAGCCTACAATAAGCAGTTCTTC. Translating it yields CASSVGGGAYNKQFF.

This chain uses TRBV2 with TRBJ2-7, with 9 nucleotides matching TRBD2. The CDR3 has 15 amino acids. After removal of 6 bases from V and 2 bases from J, the junction contained 8 bases not matched to a gene. Germline V gives CDR1 SNHLY, CDR2 FYNNEI. The CDR3, as DNA: TGTGCCAGCAGCAGGCCTAGCGGGACTACCTACGAGCAGTACTTC. This codes for CASSRPSGTTYEQYF.